These T cell receptor beta chains were read from a single sample in a study of blood T cell repertoires in COVID-19. The protocol was immunoSEQ multiplex PCR, while the TCRdb copy is restricted to in-frame clones and leaves out a portion. The sample contains about 290,000 clones, approximately 88% of which appear only once. The sample consisted of peripheral blood. These receptors originate from a woman between 35 and 50 years old who had recovered from COVID-19. Each CDR3 is given with its conserved first and last residue. The order of the fields is CDR3 protein, CDR3 DNA, D gene, J gene, V gene, clone size. A D gene is named only where the DNA matches it firmly. The size entry is marked missing in some rows and otherwise reads once, few, many or a size class.

CASSPTSGDGNEQFF | TGCGCCAGCAGTCCGACTAGCGGGGACGGCAATGAGCAGTTCTTC | TRBD2 | TRBJ2-1 | TRBV10-2 | many
CASATGISYNEQFF | TGTGCCAGCGCCACAGGGATTTCCTACAATGAGCAGTTCTTC | NA | TRBJ2-1 | TRBV27 | NA
CATSDFGTSGSRLGEQFF | TGTGCCACCAGTGATTTCGGGACTAGCGGGAGTCGATTAGGTGAGCAGTTCTTC | TRBD2 | TRBJ2-1 | TRBV24-1 | NA
CASSLGQGRNTIYF | TGTGCCAGTAGCTTAGGACAGGGACGAAACACCATATATTTT | TRBD1 | TRBJ1-3 | TRBV19 | once
CASSQGGFQETQYF | TGTGCCAGCTCACAGGGGGGGTTCCAAGAGACCCAGTACTTC | NA | TRBJ2-5 | TRBV18 | once
CASSQTSGMGTGELFF | TGTGCCAGCAGCCAGACTAGCGGGATGGGTACCGGGGAGCTGTTTTTT | TRBD2 | TRBJ2-2 | TRBV11-3 | NA
CAIRDFNTEAFF | TGTGCCATCCGGGACTTCAACACTGAAGCTTTCTTT | NA | TRBJ1-1 | TRBV10-3 | NA
CASSQLAVTDTQYF | TGTGCCAGCAGCCAATTGGCGGTCACAGATACGCAGTATTTT | NA | TRBJ2-3 | TRBV16 | NA
CASTRSAGVGETQYF | TGCGCCAGCACCCGGTCAGCGGGAGTTGGAGAGACCCAGTACTTC | TRBD2 | TRBJ2-5 | TRBV5-1 | NA
CASSLGGSGWNEQFF | TGTGCCAGCAGTTTGGGCGGGAGTGGGTGGAATGAGCAGTTCTTC | TRBD2 | TRBJ2-1 | TRBV6-2/TRBV6-3 | NA
CASSQGGGQPQHF | TGCGCCAGCAGCCAGGGGGGGGGTCAGCCCCAGCATTTT | NA | TRBJ1-5 | TRBV4-1 | NA
CASNLRDRGASLHF | TGTGCCTCAAACCTCCGGGACAGGGGCGCCTCCCTCCACTTT | TRBD1 | TRBJ1-6 | TRBV30 | NA
CASSYLLAGDNEQFF | TGTGCCAGCAGCTACCTGCTAGCGGGGGACAATGAGCAGTTCTTC | TRBD2 | TRBJ2-1 | TRBV11-1 | NA
CASSLRAGGVGDTQYF | TGTGCCAGCAGCCTCAGAGCGGGAGGTGTAGGAGATACGCAGTATTTT | TRBD2 | TRBJ2-3 | TRBV9 | NA
CASSDDSRVSYNEQFF | TGTGCCAGCAGCGACGACTCGCGGGTATCCTACAATGAGCAGTTCTTC | NA | TRBJ2-1 | TRBV11-3 | NA
CASSLASDNEQFF | TGCGCCAGCAGCTTGGCCTCGGACAATGAGCAGTTCTTC | NA | TRBJ2-1 | TRBV5-1 | NA
CAWSAGSNQPQHF | TGTGCCTGGAGTGCCGGGAGCAATCAGCCCCAGCATTTT | NA | TRBJ1-5 | TRBV30 | once
CASSTLAGPSYEQYF | TGTGCCAGCAGTACCCTGGCGGGGCCCTCCTACGAGCAGTACTTC | NA | TRBJ2-7 | TRBV6-2/TRBV6-3 | NA
CASSDASGAEQFF | TGTGCCAGCAGTGATGCATCCGGAGCCGAGCAGTTCTTC | NA | TRBJ2-1 | TRBV2 | few
CAISESGTSGTDTQYF | TGTGCCATCAGTGAGTCAGGGACTAGTGGCACAGATACGCAGTATTTT | TRBD2 | TRBJ2-3 | TRBV10-3 | NA
CASSATLAGVRHNEQFF | TGTGCCAGCAGCGCGACACTAGCGGGAGTTAGGCACAATGAGCAGTTCTTC | TRBD2 | TRBJ2-1 | TRBV5-5 | NA
CASSLGGQGGSETQYF | TGTGCCAGCAGCTTAGGGGGACAGGGGGGCTCAGAGACCCAGTACTTC | TRBD1 | TRBJ2-5 | TRBV11-3 | NA
CASSPGPSVHYNEQFF | TGTGCCAGCTCACCTGGGCCTAGCGTTCACTACAATGAGCAGTTCTTC | NA | TRBJ2-1 | TRBV18 | NA
CSASFGGTEAFF | TGCAGTGCTAGTTTCGGGGGAACTGAAGCTTTCTTT | NA | TRBJ1-1 | TRBV20-1 | NA
CASSLVLSTDTQYF | TGCGCCAGCAGCCTCGTACTCAGCACAGATACGCAGTATTTT | NA | TRBJ2-3 | TRBV4-1 | NA
CASSSMTSAYEQYF | TGTGCCAGTAGTTCAATGACTAGCGCGTACGAGCAGTACTTC | TRBD2 | TRBJ2-7 | TRBV19 | once
CASSGGGTYNEQFF | TGTGCCAGTAGTGGCGGCGGCACCTACAATGAGCAGTTCTTC | NA | TRBJ2-1 | TRBV19 | few
CASSPLAGGRDTQYF | TGTGCCAGCAGCCCACTAGCGGGAGGAAGAGATACGCAGTATTTT | TRBD2 | TRBJ2-3 | TRBV13 | NA
CATLPTGNTEAFF | TGTGCCACCCTACCGACGGGGAACACTGAAGCTTTCTTT | NA | TRBJ1-1 | TRBV10-3 | NA
CASSPNRGQGYYEQYF | TGTGCCAGTAGCCCCAACAGGGGGCAAGGGTACTACGAGCAGTACTTC | TRBD1 | TRBJ2-7 | TRBV19 | once
CASSPRPGVAGNEQFF | TGTGCCAGCAGCCCCAGGCCGGGCGTGGCGGGCAATGAGCAGTTCTTC | NA | TRBJ2-1 | TRBV11-2 | NA
CASSHGEGGDEQFF | TGCGCCAGCAGCCATGGTGAGGGTGGGGATGAGCAGTTCTTC | NA | TRBJ2-1 | TRBV4-1 | NA
CAGQGAYNEQFF | TGTGCCGGACAAGGAGCCTACAATGAGCAGTTCTTC | NA | TRBJ2-1 | TRBV2 | NA
CASSRDRTGAFF | TGTGCCAGCAGCCGGGACAGGACGGGAGCTTTCTTT | TRBD1 | TRBJ1-1 | TRBV7-8 | once
CASSLGTSGTGRDEQFF | TGTGCCAGCAGTTTGGGGACTAGCGGGACGGGTCGCGATGAGCAGTTCTTC | TRBD2 | TRBJ2-1 | TRBV28 | once
CASSIIQGSLSGNTIYF | TGTGCCAGTAGTATAATCCAGGGCAGCCTCTCTGGAAACACCATATATTTT | NA | TRBJ1-3 | TRBV19 | NA
CASSLGRLGRVNEQFF | TGTGCCAGCAGCTTGGGGCGTCTGGGCAGGGTGAATGAGCAGTTCTTC | NA | TRBJ2-1 | TRBV7-3 | NA
CASSLVSRGGETQYF | TGTGCCAGCAGCTTAGTCAGTCGGGGAGGGGAGACCCAGTACTTC | TRBD2 | TRBJ2-5 | TRBV7-8 | NA
CASSVEAGGRDEQYF | TGTGCCAGCAGTGTAGAGGCGGGAGGGCGAGACGAGCAGTACTTC | TRBD2 | TRBJ2-7 | TRBV2 | NA
CASSNPGSGETQYF | TGTGCCAGTAGTAATCCGGGGTCCGGGGAGACCCAGTACTTC | NA | TRBJ2-5 | TRBV19 | NA
CASSVGTSGVTGELFF | TGTGCCAGCAGCGTAGGGACTAGCGGGGTCACCGGGGAGCTGTTTTTT | TRBD2 | TRBJ2-2 | TRBV9 | NA
CASSPLGQGEGEQYF | TGTGCCAGCTCACCATTGGGACAGGGAGAAGGCGAGCAGTACTTC | TRBD1 | TRBJ2-7 | TRBV18 | NA
CASSQVGGMNGYTF | TGTGCCAGCAGCCAAGTTGGAGGTATGAATGGCTACACCTTC | NA | TRBJ1-2 | TRBV3-1/TRBV3-2 | NA